Listed below are T cell receptor beta chains from one sample, sequenced in a study of T-cell reconstitution after alpha-beta-depleted transplantation in children. Each CDR3 protein is one row after TCRdb ran MiXCR on the PCR reads. Among 500,000 to 650,000 distinct CDR3 sequences listed, roughly 13% were seen once. The sample here was PBMCs, mostly from graft donor cells, taken 360 days after TCRalphabeta/CD19-depleted stem cell transplant. The receptors derive from a male patient aged 10 to 17 who had a stem cell transplant for acute myeloid leukemia, so the T cells may come from the graft donor. CDR3s include the opening cysteine and the closing phenylalanine or tryptophan. Each record gives: D gene, clone size, J gene, V gene, CDR3 DNA, CDR3 protein. The D gene is left open where the match is weak. Rows may omit the clone size; those that give it use once, few, many or a size class.

>.|many|TRBJ1-1|TRBV6-6
TGTGCCAGCAGTTACTCAATATACTCGGCTTTCTTT
CASSYSIYSAFF
>.|.|TRBJ2-3|TRBV7-2
TGTGCCAGCAGCTCGGGGTTGTTTGGGGTTACGCAGTATTTT
CASSSGLFGVTQYF
>TRBD2|few|TRBJ2-1|TRBV27
TGTGCCAGCAGTTTAAAGGGGACTAGCGGATCCTACAATGAGCAGTTCTTC
CASSLKGTSGSYNEQFF
>TRBD2|few|TRBJ2-7|TRBV7-3
TGTGCCAGCAGCCCCACTAGCGGGAGTTCCGAGCAGTACTTC
CASSPTSGSSEQYF
>.|.|TRBJ2-1|TRBV7-9
TGTGCCAGCAGCTCAATCCTCGACAGCCATGAGCAGTTCTTC
CASSSILDSHEQFF
>TRBD2|few|TRBJ2-1|TRBV7-8
TGTGCCAGCAGCCCGACTAGCGGGAGTAATTTCAATGAGCAGTTCTTC
CASSPTSGSNFNEQFF
>TRBD2|few|TRBJ2-3|TRBV6-2/TRBV6-3
TGTGCCAGCAGGTCGCCGGGAGGCGCCCTAACAGATACGCAGTATTTT
CASRSPGGALTDTQYF
>.|.|TRBJ2-5|TRBV7-2
TGTGCCAGCAGCTTAAATGGTATTAGCGGTAACCAGTACTTC
CASSLNGISGNQYF
>.|.|TRBJ1-2|TRBV12-3/TRBV12-4
TGTGCCAGTGAAAAGGGCACTAACTATGGCTACACCTTC
CASEKGTNYGYTF
>.|many|TRBJ2-3|TRBV28
TGTGCCAGCAGTTTCAATAGACTTTCAGCAGATACGCAGTATTTT
CASSFNRLSADTQYF
>.|.|TRBJ1-2|TRBV7-9
TGTGCCAGCAGCCGAGGAGGGATTTTGAATGGCTACACCTTC
CASSRGGILNGYTF
>.|.|TRBJ1-6|TRBV12-3/TRBV12-4
TGTGCCAGCAGTCCAGGGTTGGAGAATTCACCCCTCCACTTT
CASSPGLENSPLHF
>.|few|TRBJ2-7|TRBV20-1
TGCAGTGCTAGAGGTTACCGGTCCAGCTCCTACGAGCAGTACTTC
CSARGYRSSSYEQYF
>TRBD2|few|TRBJ2-3|TRBV12-3/TRBV12-4
TGTGCCAGCAGTTTACGACTAGCAGGTTTCACAGATACGCAGTATTTT
CASSLRLAGFTDTQYF
>.|few|TRBJ2-7|TRBV15
TGTGCCACCAGCAGAGGGAGGGGAAGCGCCAGCTCCTACGAGCAGTACTTC
CATSRGRGSASSYEQYF
>TRBD2|.|TRBJ2-1|TRBV7-8
TGTGCCAGCAGCTTGCCTCGGGAGGGGACCCACAATGAGCAGTTCTTC
CASSLPREGTHNEQFF
>.|.|TRBJ2-5|TRBV7-9
TGTGCCAGCAGCTTACCGTGGACACAGCAAGAGACCCAGTACTTC
CASSLPWTQQETQYF
>TRBD1|.|TRBJ1-5|TRBV20-1
TGCAGTGCTAGCCCCCGAGGACAGGGTGGGCAGCCCCAGCATTTT
CSASPRGQGGQPQHF
>TRBD2|.|TRBJ2-2|TRBV11-1
TGTGCCAGCAGCTTATTCCAACTAGCGGGAACAAACACCGGGGAGCTGTTTTTT
CASSLFQLAGTNTGELFF
>TRBD2|many|TRBJ2-7|TRBV4-3
TGCGCCAGCAGCCAAGTGCTAGCGGGAGATTTAGCCTACGAGCAGTACTTC
CASSQVLAGDLAYEQYF
>.|.|TRBJ2-7|TRBV7-6
TGTGCCAGCAGCCCCACGGGACACCCGGAATACGAGCAGTACTTC
CASSPTGHPEYEQYF
>TRBD2|.|TRBJ2-5|TRBV5-1
TGCGCCAGCAGCCCCCTAGCGGGGTCCCAAGAGACCCAGTACTTC
CASSPLAGSQETQYF
>.|few|TRBJ2-5|TRBV6-2/TRBV6-3
TGTGCCAGCAGTTACTCGAAGGGGGAGCAAGAGACCCAGTACTTC
CASSYSKGEQETQYF
>TRBD2|few|TRBJ2-1|TRBV28
TGTGCCAGCAGGACACTAGCGGGAGTAGGGGATGAGCAGTTCTTC
CASRTLAGVGDEQFF
>TRBD2|.|TRBJ2-3|TRBV29-1
TGCAGCGTTGGGCTAGCGGGAGTGACAGATACGCAGTATTTT
CSVGLAGVTDTQYF
>TRBD2|many|TRBJ2-3|TRBV5-1
TGCGCCAGCAGCTCGGGACTAGCAGAAACAGATACGCAGTATTTT
CASSSGLAETDTQYF
>TRBD2|many|TRBJ2-1|TRBV10-3
TGTGCCATCGATTCCGGGACTAGCGGGAGGGCCGGCAACAATGAGCAGTTCTTC
CAIDSGTSGRAGNNEQFF
>TRBD2|.|TRBJ2-7|TRBV20-1
TGCAGTGCTACCCCAAGCGGGAGGGCCTCCGAGCAGTACTTC
CSATPSGRASEQYF
>TRBD1|.|TRBJ2-5|TRBV29-1
TGCAGCGTTGATGGCTGGACAGGGGGTTACCAAGAGACCCAGTACTTC
CSVDGWTGGYQETQYF
>.|few|TRBJ1-1|TRBV29-1
TGCAGCGTTGGTGGGTTTGGAGGGGCTTTCTTT
CSVGGFGGAFF
>TRBD2|few|TRBJ2-1|TRBV12-3/TRBV12-4
TGTGCCAGCAGCGGGAGGGATCGGGTGAATTTC
CASSGRDRVNF
>TRBD2|few|TRBJ2-7|TRBV20-1
TGCAGTGCTGGTACCGGGACTACCAACTACGAGCAGTACTTC
CSAGTGTTNYEQYF
>TRBD2|few|TRBJ2-7|TRBV14
TGTGCCAGCAGCCCCTGGACTAGCAGACCCGACGAGCAGTACTTC
CASSPWTSRPDEQYF
>TRBD2|.|TRBJ2-2|TRBV27
TGTGCCAGCAGTTTAAGGCTAGCGGGAGGTAACGGGGAGCTGTTTTTT
CASSLRLAGGNGELFF
>TRBD2|few|TRBJ2-5|TRBV4-3
TGCGCCAGCAGCCAAAGAACTAGCGTAGGAGAGACCCAGTACTTC
CASSQRTSVGETQYF
>TRBD1|.|TRBJ2-5|TRBV10-3
TGTGCCACCAAGGCCGGGACAGCCCTGAAAGAGACCCAGTACTTC
CATKAGTALKETQYF
>TRBD1|many|TRBJ2-7|TRBV20-1
TGCAGTGCCACCTTTCGGACAGGGACTTACGAGCAGTACTTC
CSATFRTGTYEQYF
>.|few|TRBJ2-3|TRBV20-1
TGCAGTGCTCCGAACAGGGTCACAGATACGCAGTATTTT
CSAPNRVTDTQYF
>TRBD2|few|TRBJ2-5|TRBV20-1
TGCAGTGCTAGAAGGGAAACGGCCGGGACTAGCGGGAGGTATGAGACCCAGTACTTC
CSARRETAGTSGRYETQYF
>TRBD1|.|TRBJ2-7|TRBV20-1
TGCAGTGCTAGACTTGACAGGGGCCCTTTTTCATACGAGCAGTACTTC
CSARLDRGPFSYEQYF
>.|few|TRBJ2-7|TRBV7-2
TGTGCCAGCAGCGGGTCGTTCTACGAGCAGTACTTC
CASSGSFYEQYF
>.|.|TRBJ2-4|TRBV20-1
TGCAGTGCTAGACTCGGACAGATATTTCAAAACATTCAGTACTTC
CSARLGQIFQNIQYF
>.|few|TRBJ2-5|TRBV20-1
TGCAGTGCTAGTATCGGACAGCTAGGACCGAGGGGGGAGACCCAGTACTTC
CSASIGQLGPRGETQYF
>TRBD2|.|TRBJ2-7|TRBV20-1
TGCAGTGCTAGTATGGTGGCTAGCGGGAAAGACGAGCAGTACTTC
CSASMVASGKDEQYF
>TRBD2|few|TRBJ2-1|TRBV12-3/TRBV12-4
TGTGCCAGCTCATATATCCTACTACTAGCGGGAGACAATGAGCAGTTCTTC
CASSYILLLAGDNEQFF
>.|.|TRBJ2-4|TRBV2
TGTGCCAGCAGTGGAATTAGTTTAGGGTACTTC
CASSGISLGYF
>TRBD2|.|TRBJ2-3|TRBV28
TGTGCCAGCACTATTATTGGGGCCTCAGCGGGAGATTGGACAGATACGCAGTATTTT
CASTIIGASAGDWTDTQYF
>.|many|TRBJ2-5|TRBV7-9
TGTGCCAGCAGCTTAGATAACCGGGCTCGCCAGACCCAGTACTTC
CASSLDNRARQTQYF
>.|.|TRBJ2-7|TRBV19
TGTGCCAGTAGTATAGAGTTGGCGGGCTACGCCTACGAGCAGTACTTC
CASSIELAGYAYEQYF
>.|many|TRBJ1-1|TRBV5-1
TGCGCCAGCAGCTTGGTAGTCTCTAACACTGAAGCTTTCTTT
CASSLVVSNTEAFF
>.|few|TRBJ1-1|TRBV29-1
TGCAGCGTTGACCCCCAAGGAGGTGCTGACACTGAAGCTTTCTTT
CSVDPQGGADTEAFF
>.|.|TRBJ1-1|TRBV2
TGTGCCAGCAGTCCAACAGGGTCGCTGATCGCTTTCTTT
CASSPTGSLIAFF